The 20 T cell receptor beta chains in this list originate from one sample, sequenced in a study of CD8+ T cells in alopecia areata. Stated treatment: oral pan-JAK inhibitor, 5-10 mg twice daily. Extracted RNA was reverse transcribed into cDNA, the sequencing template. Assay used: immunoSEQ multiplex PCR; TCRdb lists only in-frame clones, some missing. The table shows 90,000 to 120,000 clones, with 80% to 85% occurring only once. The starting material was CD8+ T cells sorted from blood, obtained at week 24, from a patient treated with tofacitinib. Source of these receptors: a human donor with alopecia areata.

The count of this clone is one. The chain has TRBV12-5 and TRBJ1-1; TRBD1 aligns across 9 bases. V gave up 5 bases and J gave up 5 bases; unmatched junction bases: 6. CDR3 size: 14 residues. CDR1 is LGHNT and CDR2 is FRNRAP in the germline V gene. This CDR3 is CASGPGQGWTEAFF. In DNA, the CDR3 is TGTGCTAGTGGTCCGGGACAGGGATGGACTGAAGCTTTCTTT.

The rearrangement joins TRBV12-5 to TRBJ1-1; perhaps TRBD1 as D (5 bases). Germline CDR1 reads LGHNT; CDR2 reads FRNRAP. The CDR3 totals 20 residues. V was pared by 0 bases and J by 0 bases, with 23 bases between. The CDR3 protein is CASGLVLAGKGPRMNTEAFF. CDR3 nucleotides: TGTGCTAGTGGTTTGGTACTTGCAGGGAAAGGGCCCAGGATGAACACTGAAGCTTTCTTT.

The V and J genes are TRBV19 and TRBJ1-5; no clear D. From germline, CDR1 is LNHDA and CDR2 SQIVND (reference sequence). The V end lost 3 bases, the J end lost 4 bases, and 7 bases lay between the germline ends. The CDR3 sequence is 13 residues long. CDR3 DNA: TGTGCCAGTAGTATGGCCGGTAATCAGCCCCAGCATTTT. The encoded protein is CASSMAGNQPQHF. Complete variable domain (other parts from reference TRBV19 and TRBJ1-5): DGGITQSPKYLFRKEGQNVTLSCEQNLNHDAMYWYRQDPGQGLRLIYYSQIVNDFQKGDIAEGYSVSREKKESFPLTVTSAQKNPTAFYLCASSMAGNQPQHFGDGTRLSIL.

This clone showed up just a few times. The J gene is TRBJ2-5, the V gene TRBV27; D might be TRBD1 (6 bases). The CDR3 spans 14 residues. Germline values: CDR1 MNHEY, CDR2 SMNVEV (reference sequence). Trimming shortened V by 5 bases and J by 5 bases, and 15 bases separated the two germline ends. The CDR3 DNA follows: TGTGCCAGCAGTCAAGACACAGGGCTCGAGACCCAGTACTTC. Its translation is CASSQDTGLETQYF.

This CDR3 is CASSQEQGVKDEQFF. CDR3 bases: TGTGCCAGCAGCCAAGAACAGGGGGTAAAAGATGAGCAGTTCTTC. The rearrangement uses TRBV4-2 and TRBJ2-1; 8 positions match TRBD1. Looked up from germline, CDR1 is LGHNA and CDR2 is YNFKEQ. The CDR3 runs to 15 residues. V shed 0 bases and J 8 bases; nucleotides not matched to a gene: 6.

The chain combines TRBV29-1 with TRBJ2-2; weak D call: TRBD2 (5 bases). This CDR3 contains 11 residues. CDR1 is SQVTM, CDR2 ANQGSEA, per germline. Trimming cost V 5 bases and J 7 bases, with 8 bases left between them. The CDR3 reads CSVTGDGELFF. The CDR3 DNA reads TGCAGCGTTACCGGGGACGGGGAGCTGTTTTTT.

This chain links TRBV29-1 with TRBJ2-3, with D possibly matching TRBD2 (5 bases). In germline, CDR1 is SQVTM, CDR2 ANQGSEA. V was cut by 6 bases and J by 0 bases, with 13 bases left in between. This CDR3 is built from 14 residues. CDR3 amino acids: CSVMDSSSTDTQYF. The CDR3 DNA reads TGCAGCGTGATGGACTCTTCTAGCACAGATACGCAGTATTTT.

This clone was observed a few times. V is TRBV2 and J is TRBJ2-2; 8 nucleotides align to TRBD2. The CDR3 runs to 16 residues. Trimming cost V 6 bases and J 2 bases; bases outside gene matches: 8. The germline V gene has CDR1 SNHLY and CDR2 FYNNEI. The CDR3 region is CASRATSGLNTGELFF. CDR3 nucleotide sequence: TGTGCCAGCAGGGCTACTAGCGGCCTAAACACCGGGGAGCTGTTTTTT.

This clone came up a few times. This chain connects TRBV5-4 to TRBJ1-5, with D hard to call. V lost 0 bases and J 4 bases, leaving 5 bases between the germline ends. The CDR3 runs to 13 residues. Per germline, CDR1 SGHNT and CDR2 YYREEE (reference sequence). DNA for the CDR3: TGTGCCAGCAGCTTGGATGGAAATCAGCCCCAGCATTTT. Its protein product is CASSLDGNQPQHF.

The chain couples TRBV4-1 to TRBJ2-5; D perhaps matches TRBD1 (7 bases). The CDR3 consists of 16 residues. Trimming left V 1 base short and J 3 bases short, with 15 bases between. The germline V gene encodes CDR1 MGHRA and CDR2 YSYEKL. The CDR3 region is CASSQGPDREEETQYF. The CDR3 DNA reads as TGCGCCAGCAGCCAAGGCCCCGACAGGGAGGAAGAGACCCAGTACTTC.

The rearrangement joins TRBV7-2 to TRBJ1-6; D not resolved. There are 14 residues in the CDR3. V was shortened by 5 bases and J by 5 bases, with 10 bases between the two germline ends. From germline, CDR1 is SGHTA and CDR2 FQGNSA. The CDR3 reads CASSKLVDNSPLHF. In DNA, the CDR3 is TGTGCCAGCAGCAAGCTTGTCGATAATTCACCCCTCCACTTT.

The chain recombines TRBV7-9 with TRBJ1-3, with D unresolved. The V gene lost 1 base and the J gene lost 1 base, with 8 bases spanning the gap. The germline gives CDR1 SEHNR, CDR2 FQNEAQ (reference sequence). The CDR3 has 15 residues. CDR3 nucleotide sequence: TGTGCCAGCAGCTTAGTTCAGCTATCTGGAAACACCATATATTTT. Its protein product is CASSLVQLSGNTIYF. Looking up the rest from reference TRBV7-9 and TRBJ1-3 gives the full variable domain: DTGVSQNPRHKITKRGQNVTFRCDPISEHNRLYWYRQTLGQGPEFLTYFQNEAQLEKSRLLSDRFSAERPKGSFSTLEIQRTEQGDSAMYLCASSLVQLSGNTIYFGEGSWLTVV.

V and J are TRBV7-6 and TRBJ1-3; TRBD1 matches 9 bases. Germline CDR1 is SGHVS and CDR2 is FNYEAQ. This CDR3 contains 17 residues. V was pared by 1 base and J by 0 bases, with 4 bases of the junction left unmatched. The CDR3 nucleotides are TGTGCCAGCAGCTTAGGCGGACAGGGGAGCTCTGGAAACACCATATATTTT. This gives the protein CASSLGGQGSSGNTIYF.

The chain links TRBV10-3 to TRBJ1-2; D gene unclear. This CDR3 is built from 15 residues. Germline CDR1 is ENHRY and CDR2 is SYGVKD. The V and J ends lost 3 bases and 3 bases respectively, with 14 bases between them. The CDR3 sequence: CAISDGREGYYGYTF. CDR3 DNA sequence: TGTGCCATCAGTGACGGGCGGGAAGGTTACTATGGCTACACCTTC.

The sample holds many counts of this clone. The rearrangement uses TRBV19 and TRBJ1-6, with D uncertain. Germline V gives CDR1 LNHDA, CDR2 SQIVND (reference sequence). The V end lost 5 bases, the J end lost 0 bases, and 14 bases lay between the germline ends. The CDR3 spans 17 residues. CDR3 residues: CASSVTEPSSYNSPLHF. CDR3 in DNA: TGTGCCAGTAGTGTAACAGAGCCGAGCTCCTATAATTCACCCCTCCACTTT.

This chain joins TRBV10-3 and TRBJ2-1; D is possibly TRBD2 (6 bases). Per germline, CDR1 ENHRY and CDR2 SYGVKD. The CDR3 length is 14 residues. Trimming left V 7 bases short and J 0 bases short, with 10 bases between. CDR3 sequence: CAIISGDSYNEQFF. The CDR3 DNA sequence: TGTGCCATCATTTCGGGAGACTCCTACAATGAGCAGTTCTTC.

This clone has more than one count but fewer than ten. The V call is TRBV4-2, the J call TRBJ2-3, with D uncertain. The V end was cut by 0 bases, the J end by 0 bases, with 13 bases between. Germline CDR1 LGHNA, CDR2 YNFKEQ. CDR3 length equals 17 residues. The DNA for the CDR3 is TGTGCCAGCAGCCAAGACCTCGCTCATTCTAGCACAGATACGCAGTATTTT. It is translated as CASSQDLAHSSTDTQYF.

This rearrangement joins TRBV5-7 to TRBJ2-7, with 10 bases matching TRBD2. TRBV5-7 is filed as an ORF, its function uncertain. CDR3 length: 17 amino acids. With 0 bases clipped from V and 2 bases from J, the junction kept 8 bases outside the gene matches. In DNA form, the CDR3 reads TGTGCCAGCAGCTTGGAACCGGGACTAGCGATTACCTACGAGCAGTACTTC. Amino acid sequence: CASSLEPGLAITYEQYF.

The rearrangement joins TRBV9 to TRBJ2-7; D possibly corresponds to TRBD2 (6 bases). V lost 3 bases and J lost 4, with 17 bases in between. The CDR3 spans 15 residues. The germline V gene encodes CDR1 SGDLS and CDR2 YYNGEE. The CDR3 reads CASSAGSELRYEQYF. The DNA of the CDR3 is TGTGCCAGCAGCGCCGGGAGTGAGTTAAGGTACGAGCAGTACTTC.

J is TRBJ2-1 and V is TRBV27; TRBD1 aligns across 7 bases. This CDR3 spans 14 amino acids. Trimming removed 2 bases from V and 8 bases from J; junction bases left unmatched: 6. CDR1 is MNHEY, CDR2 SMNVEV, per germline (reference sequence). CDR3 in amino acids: CASSLRVRGYEQFF. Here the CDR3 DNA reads TGTGCCAGCAGTTTACGGGTCAGGGGGTATGAGCAGTTCTTC.